The present TCR beta chain was sequenced within a study of shared T cell receptors in the human thymus. Clones were read by immunoSEQ multiplex PCR, and TCRdb kept only the in-frame ones, dropping some. The sample includes over 350,000 clones, more than 85% of them seen just once. Losses at the gene ends were 3 bases for V and 4 bases for J; bases not matched to a gene: 18. Germline V lookup: CDR1 ENHRY, CDR2 SYGVKD. The CDR3 extends over 20 amino acids. The V gene is TRBV10-3, the J gene TRBJ1-3, with 10 positions matching TRBD1. The sequenced sample consisted of thymocytes. The clonotype originates from a human donor. CDR3 sequence (DNA): TGTGCCATCAGTGATTGGCGGGGACAGGGGAATTCATCGGGGGGAAACACCATATATTTT. Translation gives CAISDWRGQGNSSGGNTIYF.